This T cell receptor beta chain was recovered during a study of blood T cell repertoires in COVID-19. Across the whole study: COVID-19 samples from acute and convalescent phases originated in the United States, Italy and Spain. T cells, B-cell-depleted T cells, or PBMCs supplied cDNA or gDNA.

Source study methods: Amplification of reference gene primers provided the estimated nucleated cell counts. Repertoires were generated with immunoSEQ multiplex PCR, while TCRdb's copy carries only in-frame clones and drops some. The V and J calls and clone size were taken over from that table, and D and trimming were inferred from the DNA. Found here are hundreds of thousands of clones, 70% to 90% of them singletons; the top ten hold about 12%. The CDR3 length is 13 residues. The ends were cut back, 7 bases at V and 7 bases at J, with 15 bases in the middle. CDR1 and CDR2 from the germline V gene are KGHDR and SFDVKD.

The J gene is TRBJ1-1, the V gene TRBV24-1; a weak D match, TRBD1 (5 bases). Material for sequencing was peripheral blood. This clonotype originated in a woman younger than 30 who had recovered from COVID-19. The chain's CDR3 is CATRGGYDSEAFF. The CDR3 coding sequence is TGTGCCACCAGGGGGGGGTATGACAGTGAAGCTTTCTTT.